The clone carrying this T cell receptor (beta chain) was observed a handful of times. This entry comes from a study of regulatory T cells in long-lasting Graves disease. Time point specified: persistent/refractory GD, antithyroid drugs over 5 years with positive TRAb. From RNA extracted from PBMCs, the TCR library was made. The CDR3 contains 14 residues. Trimming pared 3 bases from V and 1 base from J, leaving 10 bases between. Germline lookup yields CDR1 PRHDT and CDR2 FYEKMQ (reference sequence). Arm-PCR of CDR3 regions with iRepertoire HTBI primers generated TCR beta libraries. MiXCR, run by TCRdb on the multiplex PCR reads, gives a single entry per CDR3 protein. This sample has a few hundred thousand distinct CDR3 sequences, with 23% found just once.

This TCR derives from a female donor with Graves disease. The source material was peripheral blood mononuclear cells (PBMCs), sampled when the disease was refractory, from a patient treated with antithyroid drugs. V gene TRBV13 combines with J gene TRBJ2-7; TRBD2 is a possible D gene (6 bases). The CDR3 nucleotides read TGTGCCAGCAGCTTCCGGGACTTATCCTACGAGCAGTACTTC. Protein: CASSFRDLSYEQYF.